The next 29 T cell receptor beta chains were all read from a single sample in a study of blood T cell repertoires in COVID-19. The table came from immunoSEQ multiplex PCR; TCRdb's copy has only in-frame clones and leaves some out. Of roughly 570,000 clones listed, roughly 91% were seen once; the top ten hold under 8.5%. The sequencing input was peripheral blood. These receptors originate from a woman aged 45-60 years with COVID-19, enrolled during active disease.

V usage is TRBV5-1 and J usage is TRBJ2-3, with D possibly being TRBD2 (6 bases). With 0 bases removed from V and 1 base from J, the gap between germline ends came to 12 bases. This CDR3 is built from 16 residues. CDR1 and CDR2 from the germline V gene are SGHRS and YFSETQ. The chain's CDR3 is CASSLEGRKGTDTQYF. Written as DNA, the CDR3 is TGCGCCAGCAGCTTGGAAGGGAGGAAGGGCACAGATACGCAGTATTTT.

This clone was counted a single time. The chain has TRBV4-1 and TRBJ1-2; 7 bases agree with TRBD1. Germline CDR1 is MGHRA and CDR2 is YSYEKL. The length of the CDR3 is 15 residues. V was clipped by 6 bases and J by 3 bases; unmatched bases: 10. Here the CDR3 DNA reads TGCGCCAGCAGTAACCCGGGACAGAGGTACTATGGCTACACCTTC. Protein sequence: CASSNPGQRYYGYTF.

The chain employs TRBV5-6 and TRBJ1-4; 8 bases align to TRBD1. The J segment lost 8 bases and the V segment lost 5 bases, leaving 8 bases of the junction unmatched. The CDR3 has 14 amino acids. Germline-derived CDR1 and CDR2 are SGHDT and YYEEEE. Written as DNA, the CDR3 is TGTGCCAGCAGTTCCGGACAGGGTGGCGAAAAACTGTTTTTT. It is translated as CASSSGQGGEKLFF.

This clone has a single count. The chain employs TRBV4-2 and TRBJ1-2, with D perhaps matching TRBD1 (6 bases). The germline CDR1 and CDR2 sequences are LGHNA and YNFKEQ. With 0 bases removed from V and 4 bases from J, the gap between germline ends came to 12 bases. The CDR3 loop spans 15 amino acids. Written as DNA, the CDR3 is TGTGCCAGCAGCCAAGATAGACAGGCTATCTATGGCTACACCTTC. Its protein product is CASSQDRQAIYGYTF.

The chain combines TRBV2 with TRBJ2-1; D perhaps matches TRBD2 (5 bases). Germline V gene data show CDR1 as SNHLY and CDR2 as FYNNEI. This CDR3 contains 13 residues. Trimming stripped 7 bases from V and 5 bases from J, with 12 bases between. CDR3 residues: CASTRGNDNEQFF. The CDR3 DNA sequence: TGTGCCAGCACCCGAGGGAATGACAATGAGCAGTTCTTC.

The chain employs TRBV9 and TRBJ2-1; 10 bases line up with TRBD2. The germline gives CDR1 SGDLS, CDR2 YYNGEE. The ends lost 5 bases at V and 4 bases at J; junction bases unmatched: 12. The CDR3 runs to 17 residues. The CDR3 region has the DNA TGTGCCAGCAGTGGCCGCATTAGCGGGGGGCAGTACAATGAGCAGTTCTTC. The encoded protein is CASSGRISGGQYNEQFF.

The rearrangement links TRBV2 to TRBJ2-7, with TRBD1 matching 8 bases. CDR1 SNHLY and CDR2 FYNNEI come from the germline V gene. The CDR3 totals 16 residues. The trim removed 4 bases at V and 2 bases at J, leaving 10 bases unmatched. The CDR3 bases are TGTGCCAGCAGTGCGACTCGGACAGGGCCCGCCTACGAGCAGTACTTC. This gives the protein CASSATRTGPAYEQYF.

This CDR3 is CAWGSYTQYF. CDR3 bases: TGTGCCTGGGGTTCATATACGCAGTATTTT. The V and J genes are TRBV30 and TRBJ2-3; D gene ambiguous. This CDR3 comprises 10 residues. The V gene's germline CDR1 is GTSNPN and CDR2 SVGIG (reference sequence). Trimming took off 5 bases at V and 7 bases at J, with 7 bases between the two ends.

This sequence joins TRBV7-9 and TRBJ2-2; D remains ambiguous. V shed 2 bases and J shed 8 bases, with 6 bases lying between them. Germline lookup yields CDR1 SEHNR and CDR2 FQNEAQ (reference sequence). The CDR3 has 12 residues. The CDR3 protein is CASSLMEGELFF. The CDR3 nucleotides read TGTGCCAGCAGCTTAATGGAGGGGGAGCTGTTTTTT.

This chain connects TRBV18 to TRBJ2-2, with D perhaps TRBD1 (6 bases). The CDR3 loop spans 13 amino acids. CDR1 and CDR2 from the germline V gene are KGHSH and LQKENI. V lost 5 bases and J lost 5, with 9 bases in between. In nucleotides, the CDR3 is TGTGCCAGCTCAGCCACAGGGACCGGGGAGCTGTTTTTT. Protein: CASSATGTGELFF.

The chain recombines TRBV24-1 with TRBJ2-3; D is possibly TRBD2 (5 bases). The length of the CDR3 is 16 residues. Germline V gene lookup returns CDR1 KGHDR and CDR2 SFDVKD. Trimming cost V 5 bases and J 1 base, with 15 bases left between them. The CDR3 coding sequence is TGTGCCACCAGTGTCACGAGGGCGGTGGGCACAGATACGCAGTATTTT. Its protein is CATSVTRAVGTDTQYF.

The CDR3 DNA sequence: TGTGCCAGCAGTGAGTTAGGGCAGGGGGCCACTGAAGCTTTCTTT. Its protein is CASSELGQGATEAFF. The chain couples TRBV2 to TRBJ1-1; the match to TRBD1 covers 8 bases. The CDR3 covers 15 residues. Germline V gene lookup returns CDR1 SNHLY and CDR2 FYNNEI. With 3 bases clipped from V and 4 bases from J, the junction kept 7 bases outside the gene matches.

V is TRBV6-6 and J is TRBJ2-1; 10 bases line up with TRBD2. CDR3 length equals 14 residues. Germline trimming cut 8 bases from V and 4 bases from J; bases unmatched to any gene: 5. Germline values: CDR1 MNHNY, CDR2 SVGAGI (reference sequence). This CDR3 reads CASEIAGGYNEQFF. The CDR3 DNA reads TGTGCCAGCGAAATAGCGGGGGGTTACAATGAGCAGTTCTTC.

This CDR3 reads CASRAGQGDNYGYTF. The CDR3 DNA reads TGTGCCAGCAGGGCGGGACAGGGAGATAACTATGGCTACACCTTC. The genes are TRBV6-4 and TRBJ1-2; 9 positions agree with TRBD1. The CDR3 consists of 15 residues. Germline CDR1 is MRHNA and CDR2 is SNTAGT. Losses at the gene ends were 6 bases for V and 1 base for J; bases not matched to a gene: 6.

The chain uses TRBV19 and TRBJ2-4, with TRBD2 identical over 14 bases. This CDR3 is 20 amino acids long. The germline V gene encodes CDR1 LNHDA and CDR2 SQIVND (reference sequence). The J segment lost 0 bases and the V segment lost 4 bases, leaving 11 bases of the junction unmatched. The CDR3 loop reads CASSRTPTSGGASAKNIQYF. The DNA of the CDR3 is TGTGCCAGTAGTAGAACCCCGACTAGCGGGGGGGCCTCAGCCAAAAACATTCAGTACTTC.

The gene calls are TRBV4-1 and TRBJ2-3, with D possibly matching TRBD1 (6 bases). Trimming pared 3 bases from V and 9 bases from J, leaving 22 bases between. Looked up from germline, CDR1 is MGHRA and CDR2 is YSYEKL. This CDR3 has 16 residues. The CDR3 loop is CASSHPLGQRYRTQYF. The CDR3 coding sequence is TGCGCCAGCAGCCACCCCCTGGGACAACGGTATCGCACGCAGTATTTT.

This chain joins TRBV18 and TRBJ2-2; 8 positions agree with TRBD2. Germline V gives CDR1 KGHSH, CDR2 LQKENI. The V gene end was trimmed by 1 base and the J gene end by 7 bases; junction bases not matched to a gene: 5. This CDR3 is 15 amino acids long. In nucleotides, the CDR3 is TGTGCCAGCTCACCACTAGCGGGGCGTTACGGGGAGCTGTTTTTT. Residues: CASSPLAGRYGELFF.

This chain connects TRBV9 to TRBJ2-3, with TRBD2 identical over 8 bases. Germline values: CDR1 SGDLS, CDR2 YYNGEE. The CDR3 covers 14 residues. V shed 3 bases and J 4 bases; nucleotides not matched to a gene: 4. CDR3 region: CASSAGTRADTQYF. The CDR3 DNA reads as TGTGCCAGCAGCGCCGGGACTAGGGCAGATACGCAGTATTTT. The full variable domain, rest sourced from reference TRBV9 and TRBJ2-3, is DSGVTQTPKHLITATGQRVTLRCSPRSGDLSVYWYQQSLDQGLQFLIQYYNGEERAKGNILERFSAQQFPDLHSELNLSSLELGDSALYFCASSAGTRADTQYFGPGTRLTVL.

The chain carries TRBV29-1 and TRBJ2-3, with a possible D match to TRBD2 (5 bases). The germline CDR1 and CDR2 sequences are SQVTM and ANQGSEA. The V end was cut by 7 bases, the J end by 11 bases, with 25 bases between. The CDR3 totals 14 residues. The CDR3 reads CSAMATTAGLGQYF. The CDR3 nucleotides are TGCAGCGCCATGGCGACTACCGCCGGTCTCGGGCAGTATTTT.

This rearrangement joins TRBV4-1 to TRBJ1-4; the D gene is possibly TRBD1 (5 bases). The CDR3 has 14 residues. V lost 2 bases to trimming and J lost 4 bases, with 8 bases between them. The germline gives CDR1 MGHRA, CDR2 YSYEKL. This CDR3 is CASSQTGLNEKLFF. Written as DNA, the CDR3 is TGCGCCAGCAGCCAAACAGGTCTTAATGAAAAACTGTTTTTT.

The chain uses TRBV19 and TRBJ1-2; 8 bases are a match to TRBD1. CDR1 and CDR2 (germline): LNHDA, SQIVND (reference sequence). The CDR3 sequence is 16 residues long. Unmatched junction bases numbered 9, after V lost 2 bases and J lost 4 bases. CDR3 sequence (DNA): TGTGCCAGTAGTATAAGGGCAGGGGGCGCGAGCTATGGCTACACCTTC. Its translation: CASSIRAGGASYGYTF. The variable domain in full, completed from reference TRBV19 and TRBJ1-2, reads DGGITQSPKYLFRKEGQNVTLSCEQNLNHDAMYWYRQDPGQGLRLIYYSQIVNDFQKGDIAEGYSVSREKKESFPLTVTSAQKNPTAFYLCASSIRAGGASYGYTFGSGTRLTVV.

V and J are TRBV20-1 and TRBJ2-5; possible D gene TRBD2, 6 bases. There are 14 residues in the CDR3. Germline lookup yields CDR1 DFQATT and CDR2 SNEGSKA (reference sequence). Trimming removed 3 bases from V and 9 bases from J, with 20 bases in between. CDR3 protein: CSASSQPPGEAQYF. In nucleotides, the CDR3 is TGCAGTGCTAGTTCGCAGCCGCCCGGGGAGGCCCAGTACTTC.

The V and J genes are TRBV19 and TRBJ1-1; D call uncertain. The V end was cut by 5 bases, the J end by 6 bases, with 19 bases between. The CDR3 runs 15 residues. Germline lookup yields CDR1 LNHDA and CDR2 SQIVND (reference sequence). CDR3 DNA: TGTGCCAGTAGTCCCCCCCTCTCCCGACAACCTGAAGCTTTCTTT. Protein sequence: CASSPPLSRQPEAFF.

The chain employs TRBV9 and TRBJ2-7, with D possibly TRBD1 on 5 matching bases. The CDR3 contains 13 residues. Looked up from germline, CDR1 is SGDLS and CDR2 is YYNGEE. V dropped 3 bases and J dropped 6 bases, with 13 bases sitting between them. CDR3 region: CASSASLGAEQYF. CDR3 DNA: TGTGCCAGCAGCGCGTCCTTAGGGGCCGAGCAGTACTTC.

This chain uses TRBV18 with TRBJ2-5, with D perhaps matching TRBD2 (7 bases). CDR1 is KGHSH, CDR2 LQKENI, per germline. The CDR3 consists of 15 residues. V was pared by 3 bases and J by 5 bases, with 16 bases between. The CDR3 DNA reads as TGTGCCAGCTCACCCGGCGGGGGCGAGCGGGAGACCCAGTACTTC. Residues: CASSPGGGERETQYF.

The V gene is TRBV6-5, the J gene TRBJ1-4; D might be TRBD1 (6 bases). The ends were cut back, 2 bases at V and 5 bases at J, with 9 bases in the middle. Germline V gives CDR1 MNHEY, CDR2 SVGAGI. The CDR3 is 14 residues long. The CDR3 DNA sequence: TGTGCCAGCAGTTACGCAGGGGAGAATGAAAAACTGTTTTTT. As protein: CASSYAGENEKLFF.

The V gene is TRBV21-1, the J gene TRBJ1-4. TRBV21-1 is labeled a pseudogene. The CDR3 runs 14 residues. CDR3 amino acids: CASSDVRGDEKLFF. The CDR3 coding sequence is TGTGCCAGCAGCGATGTACGGGGGGATGAAAAACTGTTTTTT.

The chain has TRBV11-2 and TRBJ2-1; TRBD2 is a possible D gene (5 bases). This CDR3 region has 14 residues. V was shortened by 2 bases and J by 4 bases, with 9 bases between the two germline ends. The V gene's germline CDR1 is SGHAT and CDR2 FQNNGV. Here the CDR3 reads CASSLSGPYNEQFF. The CDR3 DNA follows: TGTGCCAGCAGCTTAAGCGGTCCGTACAATGAGCAGTTCTTC.

This chain joins TRBV7-2 and TRBJ1-2; unclear D gene. Germline CDR1 and CDR2: SGHTA and FQGNSA. This CDR3 spans 14 amino acids. Between the trimmed V and J ends, which lost 7 bases and 2 bases, there was a span of 14 bases. CDR3 coding DNA: TGTGCCAGCACCCTACAGACCGAAAACTATGGCTACACCTTC. Residues: CASTLQTENYGYTF.